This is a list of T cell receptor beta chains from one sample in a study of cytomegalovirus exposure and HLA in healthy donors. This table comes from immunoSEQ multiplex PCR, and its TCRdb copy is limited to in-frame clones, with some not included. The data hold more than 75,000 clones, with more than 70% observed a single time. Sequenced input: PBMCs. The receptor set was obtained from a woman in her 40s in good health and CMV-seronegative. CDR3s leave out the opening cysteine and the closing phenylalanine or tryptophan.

CDR3: ASSNDRGTSPLH
J: TRBJ1-6
V: TRBV6-4

CDR3: ASRSTGSSYEQY
J: TRBJ2-7
V: TRBV5-1

CDR3: ASSEAFRGLASPQH
J: TRBJ1-5
V: TRBV6-1

CDR3: ASSLVQGAYEQY
J: TRBJ2-7
V: TRBV5-5

CDR3: ASSLTLSYEQY
J: TRBJ2-7
V: TRBV25-1

CDR3: ASSRDRGTSGNTIY
J: TRBJ1-3
V: TRBV14

CDR3: AAKQANEKLF
J: TRBJ1-4
V: TRBV28

CDR3: ASSLGTNNSPLH
J: TRBJ1-6
V: TRBV5-6

CDR3: ASSLASRTSSSYNEQF
J: TRBJ2-1
V: TRBV7-2

CDR3: ASRGFGGSYNEQF
J: TRBJ2-1
V: TRBV6-5

CDR3: ASNHRQPDYGYT
J: TRBJ1-2
V: TRBV5-4

CDR3: ASSSRENWSSPLH
J: TRBJ1-6
V: TRBV19

CDR3: ASSLAGRPYEQY
J: TRBJ2-7
V: TRBV5-1

CDR3: ATQGGPSTDTQY
J: TRBJ2-3
V: TRBV6-6

CDR3: ASSRRRQGFYEQY
J: TRBJ2-7
V: TRBV19

CDR3: ATSTQTSGGLYNEQF
J: TRBJ2-1
V: TRBV15

CDR3: ASSSKWRSGNTIY
J: TRBJ1-3
V: TRBV7-9

CDR3: SVDIPGQGARGEQY
J: TRBJ2-7
V: TRBV29-1

CDR3: ASSLMVATYEQY
J: NA
V: TRBV5-1

CDR3: ASSAREKETQY
J: TRBJ2-5
V: TRBV18

CDR3: ASSHGQTEAF
J: TRBJ1-1
V: TRBV27

CDR3: AISEYRRETQY
J: TRBJ2-5
V: TRBV10-3

CDR3: ASSLGLVSSYEQY
J: TRBJ2-7
V: TRBV5-6

CDR3: ASSQVVRGTGELF
J: TRBJ2-2
V: TRBV4-2

CDR3: ASSASGRGTEAF
J: TRBJ1-1
V: TRBV6-4

CDR3: ASSPLRTASSYEQY
J: TRBJ2-7
V: TRBV18

CDR3: ASSLVTGAGNQPQH
J: TRBJ1-5
V: TRBV7-9

CDR3: ASSLGPGGAGRGYT
J: TRBJ1-2
V: TRBV7-6

CDR3: ASLSLAGVYNEQF
J: TRBJ2-1
V: TRBV27

CDR3: AWSTVNYGYP
J: TRBJ1-2
V: TRBV30

CDR3: ASSLGTGYSTEAF
J: TRBJ1-1
V: TRBV27

CDR3: ASSSTGGNTGELF
J: TRBJ2-2
V: TRBV2